This T cell receptor (beta chain) comes out of a study of cytomegalovirus exposure and HLA in healthy donors. Researchers ran the PCR with 60 Vbeta and 13 Jbeta primers. TCRdb keeps only in-frame clones here, not all; method: immunoSEQ multiplex PCR. The sample has some 110,000 clones, over 60% seen once; the top ten hold approximately 3%. Germline V gives CDR1 LNHDA, CDR2 SQIVND (reference sequence). J was trimmed by 2 bases and V by 1 base; bases with no gene match: 10. The CDR3 length is 17 residues. This sequence originates from a woman between 18 and 29 years old in good health and CMV-seropositive. This chain connects TRBV19 to TRBJ1-1; 7 bases are a match to TRBD1. The sample taken for sequencing was PBMCs. Written as DNA, the CDR3 is TGTGCCAGTAGTATAGGGGACAGCTCCTATAAAAACACTGAAGCTTTCTTT. Translated, it gives CASSIGDSSYKNTEAFF.